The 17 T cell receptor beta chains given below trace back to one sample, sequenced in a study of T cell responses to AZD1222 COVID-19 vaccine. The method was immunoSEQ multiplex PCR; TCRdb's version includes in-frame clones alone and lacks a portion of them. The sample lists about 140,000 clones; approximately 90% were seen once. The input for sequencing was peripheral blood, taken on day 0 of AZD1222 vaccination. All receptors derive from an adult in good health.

The CDR3 sequence is CATSSLRTGVNTEAFF. The DNA for the CDR3 is TGTGCCACCAGCAGTCTCAGGACAGGGGTGAACACTGAAGCTTTCTTT. V usage is TRBV15 and J usage is TRBJ1-1; 9 bases fit TRBD1. The ends lost 3 bases at V and 0 bases at J; junction bases unmatched: 5. The CDR3 is 16 amino acids. Germline CDR1 is LNHNV and CDR2 is YYDKDF (reference sequence). The whole variable domain, remainder taken from reference TRBV15 and TRBJ1-1, is DAMVIQNPRYQVTQFGKPVTLSCSQTLNHNVMYWYQQKSSQAPKLLFHYYDKDFNNEADTPDNFQSRRPNTSFCFLDIRSPGLGDTAMYLCATSSLRTGVNTEAFFGQGTRLTVV.

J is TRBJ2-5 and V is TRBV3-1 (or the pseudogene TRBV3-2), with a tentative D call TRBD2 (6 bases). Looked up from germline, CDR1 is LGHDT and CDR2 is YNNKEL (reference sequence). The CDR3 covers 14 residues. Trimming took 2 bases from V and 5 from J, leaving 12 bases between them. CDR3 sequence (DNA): TGTGCCAGCAGCCAACGGTCCGGAGGGGAGACCCAGTACTTC. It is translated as CASSQRSGGETQYF.

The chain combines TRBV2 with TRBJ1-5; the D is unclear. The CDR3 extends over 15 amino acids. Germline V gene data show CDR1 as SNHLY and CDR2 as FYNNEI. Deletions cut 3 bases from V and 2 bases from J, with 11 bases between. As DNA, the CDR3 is TGTGCCAGCAGTGATGGGCGGGGAGGCAATCAGCCCCAGCATTTT. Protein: CASSDGRGGNQPQHF. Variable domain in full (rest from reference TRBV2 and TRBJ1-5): EPEVTQTPSHQVTQMGQEVILRCVPISNHLYFYWYRQILGQKVEFLVSFYNNEISEKSEIFDDQFSVERPDGSNFTLKIRSTKLEDSAMYFCASSDGRGGNQPQHFGDGTRLSIL.

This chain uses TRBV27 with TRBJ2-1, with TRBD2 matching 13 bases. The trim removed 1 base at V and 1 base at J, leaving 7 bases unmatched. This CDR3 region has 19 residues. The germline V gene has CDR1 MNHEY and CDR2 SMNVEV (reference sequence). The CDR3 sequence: CASSLYVGLAGASYNEQFF. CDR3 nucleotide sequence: TGTGCCAGCAGTTTATACGTCGGACTAGCGGGAGCTTCCTACAATGAGCAGTTCTTC.

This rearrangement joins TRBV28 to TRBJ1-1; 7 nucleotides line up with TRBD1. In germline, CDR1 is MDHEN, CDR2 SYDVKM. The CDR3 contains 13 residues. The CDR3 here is CVLQGMGNTEAFF. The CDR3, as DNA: TGTGTCCTACAGGGGATGGGGAACACTGAAGCTTTCTTT.

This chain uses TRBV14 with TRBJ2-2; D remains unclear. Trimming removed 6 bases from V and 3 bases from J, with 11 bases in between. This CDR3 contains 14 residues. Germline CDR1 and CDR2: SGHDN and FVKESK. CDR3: CASSPSVHTGELFF. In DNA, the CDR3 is TGTGCCAGCAGTCCGTCGGTGCACACCGGGGAGCTGTTTTTT. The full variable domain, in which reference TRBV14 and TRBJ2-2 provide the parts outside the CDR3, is EAGVTQFPSHSVIEKGQTVTLRCDPISGHDNLYWYRRVMGKEIKFLLHFVKESKQDESGMPNNRFLAERTGGTYSTLKVQPAELEDSGVYFCASSPSVHTGELFFGEGSRLTVL.

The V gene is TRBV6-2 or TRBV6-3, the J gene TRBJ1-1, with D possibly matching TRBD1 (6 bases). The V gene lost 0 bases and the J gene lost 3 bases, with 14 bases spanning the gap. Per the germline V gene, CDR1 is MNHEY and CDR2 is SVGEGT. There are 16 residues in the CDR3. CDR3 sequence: CASSYSLGGGDTEAFF. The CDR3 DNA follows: TGTGCCAGCAGTTACTCCCTTGGAGGGGGGGACACTGAAGCTTTCTTT.

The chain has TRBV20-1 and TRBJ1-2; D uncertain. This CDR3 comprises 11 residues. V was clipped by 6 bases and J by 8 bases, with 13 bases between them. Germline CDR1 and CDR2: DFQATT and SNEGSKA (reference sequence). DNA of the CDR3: TGCAGTGCAGCAGGCGACTGGGGCTACACCTTC. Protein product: CSAAGDWGYTF.

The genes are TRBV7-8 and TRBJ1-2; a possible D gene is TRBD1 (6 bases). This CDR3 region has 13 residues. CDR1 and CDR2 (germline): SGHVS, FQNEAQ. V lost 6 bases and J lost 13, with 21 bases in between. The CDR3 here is CASSLTGPSTITF. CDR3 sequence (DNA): TGTGCCAGCAGTCTAACAGGGCCTTCAACTATCACCTTC.

The CDR3 protein is CASSLPGTGGNQPQHF. Written as DNA, the CDR3 is TGTGCCAGCAGTTTACCCGGGACAGGAGGCAATCAGCCCCAGCATTTT. This chain links TRBV28 with TRBJ1-5; 8 bases align to TRBD1. The V gene end was trimmed by 2 bases and the J gene end by 2 bases; junction bases not matched to a gene: 5. The CDR3 is made up of 16 amino acids. Germline V gene data show CDR1 as MDHEN and CDR2 as SYDVKM.

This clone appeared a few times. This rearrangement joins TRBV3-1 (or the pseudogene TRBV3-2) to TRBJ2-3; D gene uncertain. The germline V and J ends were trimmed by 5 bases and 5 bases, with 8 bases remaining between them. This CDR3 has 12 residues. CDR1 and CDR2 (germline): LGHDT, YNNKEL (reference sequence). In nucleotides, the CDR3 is TGTGCCAGCAGCTTTTCCCAAGATACGCAGTATTTT. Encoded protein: CASSFSQDTQYF.

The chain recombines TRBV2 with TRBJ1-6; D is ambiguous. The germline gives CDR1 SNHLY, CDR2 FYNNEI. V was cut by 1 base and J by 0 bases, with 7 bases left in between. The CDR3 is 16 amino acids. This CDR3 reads CASSEDSSSYNSPLHF. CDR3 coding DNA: TGTGCCAGCAGTGAAGACAGCAGCTCCTATAATTCACCCCTCCACTTT.

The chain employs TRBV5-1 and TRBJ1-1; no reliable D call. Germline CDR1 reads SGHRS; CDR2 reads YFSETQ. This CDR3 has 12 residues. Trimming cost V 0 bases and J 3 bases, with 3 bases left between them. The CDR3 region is CASSLDHTEAFF. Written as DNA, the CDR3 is TGCGCCAGCAGCTTGGACCACACTGAAGCTTTCTTT.

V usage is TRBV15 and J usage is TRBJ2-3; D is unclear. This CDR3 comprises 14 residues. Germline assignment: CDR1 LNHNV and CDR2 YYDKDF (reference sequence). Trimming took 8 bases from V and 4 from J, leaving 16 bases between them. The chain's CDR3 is CATGRVLVADTQYF. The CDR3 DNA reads TGTGCCACCGGACGGGTGTTGGTCGCAGATACGCAGTATTTT. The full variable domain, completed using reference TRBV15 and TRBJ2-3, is DAMVIQNPRYQVTQFGKPVTLSCSQTLNHNVMYWYQQKSSQAPKLLFHYYDKDFNNEADTPDNFQSRRPNTSFCFLDIRSPGLGDTAMYLCATGRVLVADTQYFGPGTRLTVL.

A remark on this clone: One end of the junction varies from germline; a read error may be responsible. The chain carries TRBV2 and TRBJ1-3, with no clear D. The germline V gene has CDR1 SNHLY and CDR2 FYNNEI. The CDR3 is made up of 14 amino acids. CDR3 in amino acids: CASREDNSGNTIYF. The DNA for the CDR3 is TGTGCCAGCAGGGAAGACAATTCGGGGAACACCATATATTTT. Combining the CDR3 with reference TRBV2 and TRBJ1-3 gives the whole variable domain EPEVTQTPSHQVTQMGQEVILRCVPISNHLYFYWYRQILGQKVEFLVSFYNNEISEKSEIFDDQFSVERPDGSNFTLKIRSTKLEDSAMYFCASREDNSGNTIYFGEGSWLTVV.

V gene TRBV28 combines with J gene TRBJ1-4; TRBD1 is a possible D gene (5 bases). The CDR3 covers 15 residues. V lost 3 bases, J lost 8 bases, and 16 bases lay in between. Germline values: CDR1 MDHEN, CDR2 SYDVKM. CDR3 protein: CASSLGGGGTEKLFF. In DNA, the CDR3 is TGTGCCAGCAGTTTGGGGGGAGGAGGAACCGAAAAACTGTTTTTT.

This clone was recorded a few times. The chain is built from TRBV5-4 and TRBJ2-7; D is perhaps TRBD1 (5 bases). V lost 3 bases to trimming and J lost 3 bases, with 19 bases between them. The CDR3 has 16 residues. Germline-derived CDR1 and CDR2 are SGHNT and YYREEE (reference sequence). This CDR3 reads CASSWGLGFQNYEQYF. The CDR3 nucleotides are TGTGCCAGCAGCTGGGGCCTCGGGTTCCAGAACTACGAGCAGTACTTC.